What follows are 12 T cell receptor beta chains derived from one specimen sequenced in a study of T cell responses to AZD1222 COVID-19 vaccine. Assay: immunoSEQ multiplex PCR; the TCRdb copy retains only in-frame clones and omits some. The sample contains 150,000 to 200,000 clones, roughly 94% of which appear only once. The specimen comprised peripheral blood, sampled 28 days after the second AZD1222 dose. All receptors come from an adult who received the AZD1222 COVID-19 vaccine.

V usage is TRBV27 and J usage is TRBJ1-2; D ambiguous. CDR3 size: 13 residues. V was pared by 4 bases and J by 8 bases, with 14 bases between. Germline CDR1 MNHEY, CDR2 SMNVEV (reference sequence). CDR3 in DNA: TGTGCCAGCAGTTCTACCCAAAGGAGGGGCTACACCTTC. Residues: CASSSTQRRGYTF.

The V call is TRBV5-6, the J call TRBJ1-2; weak D call: TRBD1 (6 bases). Germline CDR1 and CDR2: SGHDT and YYEEEE. This CDR3 is 15 amino acids long. Trimming cost V 0 bases and J 3 bases, with 12 bases left between them. In nucleotides, the CDR3 is TGTGCCAGCAGCTTGGGGCAGGGGATTGACTATGGCTACACCTTC. It yields the protein CASSLGQGIDYGYTF.

This chain links TRBV6-5 with TRBJ2-1; 9 bases agree with TRBD2. Germline loops: CDR1 MNHEY, CDR2 SVGAGI. This CDR3 has 16 residues. Trimming took 2 bases from V and 8 from J; bases not matched to a gene: 10. The CDR3 region is CASSYVSGSLGDEQFF. In nucleotides, the CDR3 is TGTGCCAGCAGTTACGTTAGCGGGAGCCTTGGCGATGAGCAGTTCTTC.

This chain links TRBV29-1 with TRBJ1-4; TRBD1 matches 10 bases. Germline CDR1 SQVTM, CDR2 ANQGSEA. CDR3 size: 14 residues. V dropped 6 bases and J dropped 5; count of bases not matched to a gene: 6. DNA for the CDR3: TGCAGCGTGATTCCGGGACAGGGGAATGAAAAACTGTTTTTT. It specifies CSVIPGQGNEKLFF.

The chain couples TRBV6-2 or TRBV6-3 to TRBJ2-3, with 9 bases matching TRBD1. V was clipped by 5 bases and J by 2 bases; unmatched bases: 8. Germline V gene lookup returns CDR1 MNHEY and CDR2 SVGEGT. CDR3 length: 16 residues. CDR3 sequence reads: CASSEDRGEPTDTQYF. The CDR3 DNA reads as TGTGCCAGCAGTGAGGACAGGGGCGAACCCACAGATACGCAGTATTTT.

This chain joins TRBV19 and TRBJ2-2; D tentatively reads TRBD1 or TRBD2 (6 bases each). From germline, CDR1 is LNHDA and CDR2 SQIVND (reference sequence). Between the trimmed V and J ends, which lost 1 base and 6 bases, there was a span of 15 bases. The CDR3 consists of 16 residues. CDR3 residues: CASSIVGGAKSGELFF. CDR3 nucleotide sequence: TGTGCCAGTAGTATAGTGGGGGGCGCCAAGTCCGGGGAGCTGTTTTTT.

This clone came up once. The chain combines TRBV6-5 with TRBJ2-7, with D unresolved. The CDR3 is 11 residues long. The V end was cut by 8 bases, the J end by 4 bases, with 9 bases between. The germline gives CDR1 MNHEY, CDR2 SVGAGI. The CDR3, as DNA: TGTGCCAGCTCGATTGGTTACGAGCAGTACTTC. Its translation: CASSIGYEQYF.

The chain's CDR3 is CASSQLVNEKLFF. For the CDR3, the DNA is TGCGCCAGCAGCCAACTAGTTAATGAAAAACTGTTTTTT. The chain links TRBV4-1 to TRBJ1-4; D unclear. The CDR3 is 13 amino acids. Trimming stripped 2 bases from V and 4 bases from J, with 5 bases between. Germline loops: CDR1 MGHRA, CDR2 YSYEKL.

The chain has TRBV18 and TRBJ1-4; D uncertain. V shed 6 bases and J shed 1 base, with 9 bases lying between them. Germline values: CDR1 KGHSH, CDR2 LQKENI. This CDR3 comprises 14 residues. The chain's CDR3 is CASSRRETNEKLFF. In DNA form, the CDR3 reads TGTGCCAGCTCCCGACGGGAAACTAATGAAAAACTGTTTTTT.

The chain joins TRBV19 to TRBJ2-3; 14 bases agree with TRBD2. The germline V gene has CDR1 LNHDA and CDR2 SQIVND (reference sequence). Losses at the gene ends were 5 bases for V and 3 bases for J; bases not matched to a gene: 7. This CDR3 comprises 17 residues. This CDR3 reads CASSVTSGRDLTDTQYF. Here the CDR3 DNA reads TGTGCCAGTAGTGTGACTAGCGGGAGGGATCTAACAGATACGCAGTATTTT.

The CDR3 bases are TGTGCCAGCAGTTTACCACACTACGCTTCTAATTCACCCCTCCACTTT. Its protein is CASSLPHYASNSPLHF. This chain connects TRBV28 to TRBJ1-6; no clear D. V lost 2 bases and J 6 bases, leaving 14 bases between the germline ends. This CDR3 has 16 residues. Germline loops: CDR1 MDHEN, CDR2 SYDVKM.

The chain has TRBV7-9 and TRBJ1-1, with D possibly matching TRBD1 (5 bases). CDR1 and CDR2 from the germline V gene are SEHNR and FQNEAQ (reference sequence). CDR3 length: 14 residues. V was shortened by 1 base and J by 3 bases, with 9 bases between the two germline ends. The CDR3 loop reads CASSLGGADTEAFF. In nucleotides, the CDR3 is TGTGCCAGCAGCTTAGGAGGGGCGGACACTGAAGCTTTCTTT.